This passage covers 21 T cell receptor beta chains from one sample sequenced in a study of blood T cells in healthy people across ages. With a J-beta primer mix and a sample-barcoded 5' primer, a second PCR ran 7 to 11 cycles. MiXCR, applied by TCRdb to the 5' RACE reads, yields one record per CDR3 protein. The sample holds 1.6 million or so distinct CDR3 sequences, roughly 32% seen once. Sequenced material: blood. The receptors were gathered from a woman under 40 in good health.

This clonotype came up a few times. The CDR3 spells CAWGVMNTEAFF. CDR3 nucleotides: TGTGCCTGGGGCGTAATGAACACTGAAGCTTTCTTT. This chain connects TRBV30 to TRBJ1-1; no firm D call. This CDR3 spans 12 amino acids. The germline CDR1 and CDR2 sequences are GTSNPN and SVGIG (reference sequence). The ends were cut back, 5 bases at V and 0 bases at J, with 7 bases in the middle.

V usage is TRBV12-3 or TRBV12-4 and J usage is TRBJ2-1; 7 bases line up with TRBD2. CDR3 length: 19 residues. V lost 6 bases and J lost 5; bases outside the gene matches: 22. DNA for the CDR3: TGTGCCAGCAGCCCTACGCCGGGGGTGCGGGGGAGGCAGGACAATGAGCAGTTCTTC. Residues: CASSPTPGVRGRQDNEQFF.

This clonotype came up a few times. V gene TRBV2 combines with J gene TRBJ2-5, with a possible D match to TRBD1 (6 bases). V was trimmed by 1 base and J by 1 base, leaving 10 bases between them. This CDR3 region has 15 residues. From germline, CDR1 is SNHLY and CDR2 FYNNEI. The CDR3 nucleotides are TGTGCCAGCAGTGAAGGGTGGGGGCCCCAAGAGACCCAGTACTTC. This translates into CASSEGWGPQETQYF.

This clonotype was found a few times. This chain links TRBV9 with TRBJ2-7; TRBD2 is a possible D gene (6 bases). The CDR3 spans 15 residues. Germline CDR1 reads SGDLS; CDR2 reads YYNGEE. Trimming took 0 bases from V and 4 from J, leaving 14 bases between them. As DNA, the CDR3 is TGTGCCAGCAGCGTAGATAGCGGATCATCATACGAGCAGTACTTC. Its protein product is CASSVDSGSSYEQYF.

This clonotype has a count of ten or more. This chain links TRBV4-1 with TRBJ2-5; the D gene is possibly TRBD2 (7 bases). The germline CDR1 and CDR2 sequences are MGHRA and YSYEKL. The CDR3 length is 15 residues. V lost 1 base and J lost 7, with 16 bases in between. Written as DNA, the CDR3 is TGCGCCAGCAGCCAAGTTCTAGCGGACAGAAGGACCCAGTACTTC. Its translation is CASSQVLADRRTQYF.

On this clonotype itself: This may be a read error, as it is one base from a much larger clone. The CDR3 nucleotides are TGCGCCAGCAACCAAGATAAGGGGGCAGATACGCAGTATTTT. The encoded protein is CASNQDKGADTQYF. This rearrangement joins TRBV4-1 to TRBJ2-3; weak D call: TRBD1 (6 bases). CDR1 MGHRA and CDR2 YSYEKL come from the germline V gene. This CDR3 has 14 amino acids.

The V call is TRBV29-1, the J call TRBJ2-3, with TRBD2 matching over 10 bases. The CDR3 is 15 residues long. Losses at the gene ends were 4 bases for V and 4 bases for J; bases not matched to a gene: 8. Germline lookup yields CDR1 SQVTM and CDR2 ANQGSEA. The CDR3 protein is CSVVSLAGAADTQYF. The CDR3 DNA follows: TGCAGCGTTGTCTCGCTAGCGGGGGCGGCAGATACGCAGTATTTT.

The CDR3 reads CATSDTTGESTDTQYF. The CDR3 bases are TGTGCCACCAGTGATACGACAGGGGAGAGCACAGATACGCAGTATTTT. The V gene is TRBV24-1, the J gene TRBJ2-3; 8 positions match TRBD1. The CDR3 sequence is 16 residues long. The trim removed 3 bases at V and 0 bases at J, leaving 4 bases unmatched. The germline V gene encodes CDR1 KGHDR and CDR2 SFDVKD.

This clonotype was seen once. The rearrangement uses TRBV2 and TRBJ1-2; no reliable D call. V was shortened by 3 bases and J by 6 bases, with 11 bases between the two germline ends. Germline-derived CDR1 and CDR2 are SNHLY and FYNNEI. The CDR3 runs 13 residues. For the CDR3, the DNA is TGTGCCAGCAGTGATGGACGGATAAATGGCTACACCTTC. Protein: CASSDGRINGYTF. Complete variable domain (other parts from reference TRBV2 and TRBJ1-2): EPEVTQTPSHQVTQMGQEVILRCVPISNHLYFYWYRQILGQKVEFLVSFYNNEISEKSEIFDDQFSVERPDGSNFTLKIRSTKLEDSAMYFCASSDGRINGYTFGSGTRLTVV.

This clonotype was picked up a small number of times. This chain uses TRBV7-2 with TRBJ2-3; 14 positions agree with TRBD2. The CDR3 is 18 residues long. After removal of 5 bases from V and 3 bases from J, the junction contained 10 bases not matched to a gene. Germline V gene data show CDR1 as SGHTA and CDR2 as FQGNSA. CDR3 residues: CASSKTSGRVFRTDTQYF. CDR3 DNA: TGTGCCAGCAGCAAGACTAGCGGGAGGGTCTTTAGGACAGATACGCAGTATTTT.

A remark on this clonotype: The junction shows a germline mismatch at one end, possibly a read error. The rearrangement uses TRBV9 and TRBJ1-2; tentative D call: TRBD1 (6 bases). This CDR3 has 13 amino acids. CDR1 is SGDLS and CDR2 is YYNGEE in the germline V gene. CDR3 nucleotides: TGTACCAGCAGCGTAGGGGGAGCCGCTGGCTACACCTTC. Encoded protein: CTSSVGGAAGYTF.

The genes are TRBV20-1 and TRBJ2-1; D might be TRBD2 (6 bases). Germline V gene sequence: CDR1 DFQATT, CDR2 SNEGSKA (reference sequence). Trimming pared 2 bases from V and 2 bases from J, leaving 16 bases between. This CDR3 spans 16 amino acids. CDR3 nucleotide sequence: TGCAGTGCTAGACCAACTAGCTCGGAACCCTACAATGAGCAGTTCTTC. Translated, it gives CSARPTSSEPYNEQFF.

The chain has TRBV10-1 and TRBJ2-7, with 12 bases that match TRBD2. The CDR3 runs 13 residues. Germline CDR1 is WNHNN and CDR2 is SYGVQD (reference sequence). After removal of 10 bases from V and 4 bases from J, the junction contained 5 bases not matched to a gene. The CDR3 coding sequence is TGCGCCACTTCGACTAGCGGGAGTTACGAGCAGTACTTC. Its translation is CATSTSGSYEQYF.

This chain connects TRBV24-1 to TRBJ2-1, with D perhaps TRBD2 (6 bases). Trimming cost V 4 bases and J 5 bases, with 14 bases left between them. The CDR3 covers 15 residues. Germline V gives CDR1 KGHDR, CDR2 SFDVKD. CDR3 DNA sequence: TGTGCCACCAGTGACCCCGGGACTGGGGACAATGAGCAGTTCTTC. Its protein product is CATSDPGTGDNEQFF.

CDR3 sequence reads: CAWSGTEANYGYTF. DNA for the CDR3: TGTGCCTGGAGCGGGACAGAAGCTAACTATGGCTACACCTTC. The V call is TRBV30, the J call TRBJ1-2, with 7 nucleotides matching TRBD1. There are 14 residues in the CDR3. Trimming took 3 bases from V and 0 from J; bases not matched to a gene: 4. Germline V CDR1 and CDR2: GTSNPN, SVGIG (reference sequence).

This clonotype has a handful of counts. The chain uses TRBV4-1 and TRBJ1-2; D is uncertain. This CDR3 is built from 14 residues. Germline CDR1 reads MGHRA; CDR2 reads YSYEKL. V lost 0 bases and J 5 bases, leaving 10 bases between the germline ends. The CDR3 sequence: CASSQEEMEYGYTF. CDR3 in DNA: TGCGCCAGCAGCCAAGAAGAGATGGAATATGGCTACACCTTC.

On this clonotype: Likely a read error: the CDR3 ends without its conserved phenylalanine or tryptophan. V and J are TRBV30 and TRBJ1-2, with 11 bases that match TRBD1. CDR3 size: 13 residues. CDR1 GTSNPN and CDR2 SVGIG come from the germline V gene (reference sequence). The trim removed 4 bases at V and 8 bases at J, leaving 6 bases unmatched. The DNA of the CDR3 is TGTGCCTGGACTCGGGACAGGGGGGAAGGCTACACCGTC. It codes for CAWTRDRGEGYTV.

This clonotype showed up just a few times. The chain uses TRBV6-1 and TRBJ1-6, with 7 positions matching TRBD1. CDR3 size: 12 residues. Germline values: CDR1 MNHNS, CDR2 SASEGT. J was trimmed by 15 bases and V by 3 bases; bases with no gene match: 5. The CDR3 nucleotides read TGTGCCAGCAGTGAGGGACAGTTGCTCCTCCACTTT. Translated, it gives CASSEGQLLLHF.

This chain links TRBV20-1 with TRBJ2-7; D may be TRBD1 or TRBD2 (5 bases each). V dropped 6 bases and J dropped 2 bases, with 14 bases sitting between them. The CDR3 runs to 13 residues. The germline gives CDR1 DFQATT, CDR2 SNEGSKA (reference sequence). The CDR3 loop is CSASRDAAYEQYF. The CDR3 DNA sequence: TGCAGTGCAAGCCGGGACGCGGCCTACGAGCAGTACTTC.

The chain recombines TRBV5-1 with TRBJ2-7, with TRBD2 as a possible D gene (6 bases). The germline V gene encodes CDR1 SGHRS and CDR2 YFSETQ. This CDR3 is built from 12 residues. V lost 4 bases and J lost 7, with 12 bases in between. Written as DNA, the CDR3 is TGCGCCAGCAGCGTGGGGGACTCTGAGCAGTACTTC. Translating gives CASSVGDSEQYF. Combining the CDR3 with reference TRBV5-1 and TRBJ2-7 gives the whole variable domain KAGVTQTPRYLIKTRGQQVTLSCSPISGHRSVSWYQQTPGQGLQFLFEYFSETQRNKGNFPGRFSGRQFSNSRSEMNVSTLELGDSALYLCASSVGDSEQYFGPGTRLTVT.

The gene calls are TRBV11-2 and TRBJ2-1; D perhaps matches TRBD2 (6 bases). Germline V gene sequence: CDR1 SGHAT, CDR2 FQNNGV. The CDR3 covers 16 residues. Trimming stripped 0 bases from V and 3 bases from J, with 12 bases between. The CDR3 DNA follows: TGTGCCAGCAGCTTAGATTTCGGGAGTGGCTACAATGAGCAGTTCTTC. Translated: CASSLDFGSGYNEQFF.